The 29 T cell receptor beta chains in this list originate from one sample, sequenced in a study of radiation and T cells in renal cell carcinoma. TCRdb's copy holds only in-frame clones and misses some; the assay was immunoSEQ multiplex PCR. The sample has fewer than 80,000 clones, 83% seen once. Time point meaning: blood 4 weeks post-SBRT, at nephrectomy. Treatment described: 15 Gy SBRT to primary tumor, nephrectomy 4 weeks later. The sample was blood, taken from a patient whose treatment included radiotherapy and nephrectomy. These receptor sequences come from a woman in her fifties or sixties with renal cell carcinoma.

This rearrangement joins TRBV7-3 to TRBJ1-1; 11 bases match TRBD1. This CDR3 has 15 amino acids. The V and J ends lost 5 bases and 6 bases, in that order; junction bases with no gene match: 8. Germline V CDR1 and CDR2: SGHTA, FQGTGA. In DNA form, the CDR3 reads TGTGCCAGCAGCCCACGTCCGGGACAGGGGGCTGAAGCTTTCTTT. This codes for CASSPRPGQGAEAFF.

The V and J genes are TRBV11-2 and TRBJ2-7; D is undetermined. V lost 2 bases, J lost 1 base, and 12 bases lay in between. The CDR3 runs 15 residues. Germline CDR1 is SGHAT and CDR2 is FQNNGV. This chain's CDR3 is CASSLLSSASYEQYF. The CDR3 DNA reads TGTGCCAGCAGCTTACTCTCCAGCGCGTCCTACGAGCAGTACTTC.

The chain couples TRBV18 to TRBJ1-6, with a possible D match to TRBD1 (6 bases). CDR1 is KGHSH and CDR2 is LQKENI in the germline V gene. Trimming removed 0 bases from V and 7 bases from J, with 10 bases in between. The CDR3 runs to 15 residues. CDR3 loop: CASSPPNRVNSPLHF. The CDR3 coding sequence is TGTGCCAGCTCACCACCAAACAGGGTGAATTCACCCCTCCACTTT.

The rearrangement joins TRBV4-2 to TRBJ1-6, with 10 positions matching TRBD1. CDR1 LGHNA and CDR2 YNFKEQ come from the germline V gene. V shed 3 bases and J 7 bases; nucleotides not matched to a gene: 9. The CDR3 is 17 residues long. The DNA of the CDR3 is TGTGCCAGCAGCCACCTTGGGGCGACAGGGGGCAATTCACCCCTCCACTTT. Protein product: CASSHLGATGGNSPLHF.

The CDR3 DNA reads as TGTGCCAGCAGGGGGGGACAGGAGAACACTGAAGCTTTCTTT. It is translated as CASRGGQENTEAFF. The rearrangement uses TRBV28 and TRBJ1-1; 8 positions agree with TRBD1. Germline V gene lookup returns CDR1 MDHEN and CDR2 SYDVKM. The CDR3 is 14 residues long. V lost 6 bases and J lost 1; bases outside the gene matches: 4.

With respect to this clone: An end of the junction does not agree with germline; a read error may underlie this. The V call is TRBV7-7, the J call TRBJ2-1; D gene uncertain. This CDR3 is 13 amino acids long. Per the germline V gene, CDR1 is SSHAT and CDR2 is FNYEAQ (reference sequence). CDR3 DNA sequence: TGTGCTAGCAGCTTAGCAGTCGAGTCAGAGCAGTTCTTC. Protein sequence: CASSLAVESEQFF.

The V and J genes are TRBV5-4 and TRBJ2-2; possibly TRBD1 for D (6 bases). Germline V gene lookup returns CDR1 SGHNT and CDR2 YYREEE (reference sequence). Trimming shortened V by 0 bases and J by 7 bases, and 7 bases separated the two germline ends. This CDR3 has 13 amino acids. This CDR3 is CASSLEGDGELFF. The CDR3 DNA reads TGTGCCAGCAGCTTGGAGGGGGACGGGGAGCTGTTTTTT.

This clone has just one count. V and J are TRBV29-1 and TRBJ2-7; D ambiguous. Per the germline V gene, CDR1 is SQVTM and CDR2 is ANQGSEA. The CDR3 is 11 amino acids. Trimming took off 4 bases at V and 1 base at J, with 5 bases between the two ends. CDR3 residues: CSVVHSYEQYF. The DNA for the CDR3 is TGCAGCGTTGTTCATTCCTACGAGCAGTACTTC.

The V and J genes are TRBV30 and TRBJ2-7; TRBD1 aligns across 7 bases. V was clipped by 3 bases and J by 5 bases; unmatched bases: 7. The CDR3 totals 13 residues. Per the germline V gene, CDR1 is GTSNPN and CDR2 is SVGIG (reference sequence). The CDR3 is CAWRPGTANEQYF. DNA of the CDR3: TGTGCCTGGAGGCCAGGGACAGCTAACGAGCAGTACTTC.

This clone was seen a single time. The chain couples TRBV4-2 to TRBJ2-2; TRBD2 might be the D (5 bases). The CDR3 is made up of 16 amino acids. CDR1 and CDR2 from the germline V gene are LGHNA and YNFKEQ. V was cut by 0 bases and J by 6 bases, with 14 bases left in between. The DNA of the CDR3 is TGTGCCAGCAGCCAAGAGGACGGGGATTGGGCCGGGGAGCTGTTTTTT. This encodes CASSQEDGDWAGELFF.

The CDR3 DNA is TGTGCCTGGAGTGTAGGGACTAGCGGTTACAATGAGCAGTTCTTC. Translation gives CAWSVGTSGYNEQFF. This chain links TRBV30 with TRBJ2-1; 11 bases align to TRBD2. The V gene end was trimmed by 0 bases and the J gene end by 4 bases; junction bases not matched to a gene: 2. The CDR3 runs to 15 residues. The germline V gene encodes CDR1 GTSNPN and CDR2 SVGIG (reference sequence).

The chain links TRBV7-8 to TRBJ2-1, with TRBD2 identical over 12 bases. The germline CDR1 and CDR2 sequences are SGHVS and FQNEAQ. V shed 5 bases and J 5 bases; nucleotides not matched to a gene: 4. The CDR3 covers 15 residues. The CDR3 protein is CASSQTSGRNNEQFF. In DNA, the CDR3 is TGTGCCAGCAGCCAGACTAGCGGGAGAAACAATGAGCAGTTCTTC.

This chain joins TRBV18 and TRBJ1-5; D call uncertain. Looked up from germline, CDR1 is KGHSH and CDR2 is LQKENI. CDR3 length: 14 residues. Trimming removed 5 bases from V and 6 bases from J, with 14 bases in between. CDR3 nucleotides: TGTGCCAGCTCAGGTTCCAAAGGGTTTCAGCCCCAGCATTTT. The encoded protein is CASSGSKGFQPQHF.

This sequence joins TRBV18 and TRBJ1-1, with TRBD1 matching 8 bases. The CDR3 runs to 14 residues. The junction had 3 bases not matched to a gene; V was cut back by 4 bases and J by 2 bases. Germline-derived CDR1 and CDR2 are KGHSH and LQKENI. CDR3 residues: CASSRQGANTEAFF. The CDR3 DNA reads as TGTGCCAGCTCACGGCAGGGGGCTAACACTGAAGCTTTCTTT.

The chain links TRBV30 to TRBJ2-1, with D tentatively TRBD1 or TRBD2 (5 bases each). CDR1 is GTSNPN and CDR2 is SVGIG in the germline V gene (reference sequence). The CDR3 loop spans 19 amino acids. Trimming shortened V by 8 bases and J by 0 bases, and 29 bases separated the two germline ends. The CDR3 DNA sequence: TGTGCCACCACGGCCGAGACATACCTCCGGGGCGGCTCCTACAATGAGCAGTTCTTC. Translated: CATTAETYLRGGSYNEQFF.

The J gene is TRBJ2-2, the V gene TRBV2; TRBD1 matches at 11 bases. V was pared by 1 base and J by 6 bases, with 1 base of the junction left unmatched. Germline V gives CDR1 SNHLY, CDR2 FYNNEI. The CDR3 has 15 amino acids. The CDR3 here is CASSEGTGGPGELFF. The CDR3 coding sequence is TGTGCCAGCAGTGAAGGGACAGGGGGCCCCGGGGAGCTGTTTTTT.

This sequence joins TRBV28 and TRBJ2-5, with 8 bases identical to TRBD1. CDR3 length equals 14 residues. Germline trimming cut 8 bases from V and 2 bases from J; bases unmatched to any gene: 7. Looked up from germline, CDR1 is MDHEN and CDR2 is SYDVKM. The CDR3 loop reads CASSRQGPQETQYF. The CDR3 DNA sequence: TGTGCCAGCTCACGACAGGGGCCTCAAGAGACCCAGTACTTC.

The chain has TRBV10-3 and TRBJ1-4; tentatively, D is TRBD1 (5 bases). Trimming removed 10 bases at V and 5 bases at J, with 14 bases between. The CDR3 length is 13 residues. Germline CDR1 is ENHRY and CDR2 is SYGVKD. In nucleotides, the CDR3 is TGTGCCACCCGTGACAGTTGGAATGAAAAACTGTTTTTT. Translating it yields CATRDSWNEKLFF.

This clone appeared once. The chain recombines TRBV11-2 with TRBJ2-5; the D is unclear. The germline V gene encodes CDR1 SGHAT and CDR2 FQNNGV. V was cut by 1 base and J by 4 bases, with 10 bases left in between. The CDR3 contains 14 residues. The CDR3 coding sequence is TGTGCCAGCAGCTTAGCCCTGGGTGGAGAGACCCAGTACTTC. The encoded protein is CASSLALGGETQYF.

J is TRBJ2-7 and V is TRBV2; D could derive from TRBD1 or TRBD2 (5 bases each). In germline, CDR1 is SNHLY, CDR2 FYNNEI. V was pared by 5 bases and J by 7 bases, with 15 bases between. This CDR3 is built from 13 residues. DNA of the CDR3: TGTGCCAGCAGTCGGGACCCCAGAGGAGAGCAGTACTTC. Its translation: CASSRDPRGEQYF. The entire variable domain, with the rest obtained from reference TRBV2 and TRBJ2-7, is as follows: EPEVTQTPSHQVTQMGQEVILRCVPISNHLYFYWYRQILGQKVEFLVSFYNNEISEKSEIFDDQFSVERPDGSNFTLKIRSTKLEDSAMYFCASSRDPRGEQYFGPGTRLTVT.

V is TRBV19 and J is TRBJ1-1; 10 positions agree with TRBD1. Trimming removed 7 bases from V and 3 bases from J; junction bases left unmatched: 8. Germline loops: CDR1 LNHDA, CDR2 SQIVND (reference sequence). This CDR3 is built from 15 residues. The CDR3 bases are TGTGCCAGTAACCCTCCCGGGACAGGGGACACTGAAGCTTTCTTT. Translated: CASNPPGTGDTEAFF. The full variable domain, completed using reference TRBV19 and TRBJ1-1, is DGGITQSPKYLFRKEGQNVTLSCEQNLNHDAMYWYRQDPGQGLRLIYYSQIVNDFQKGDIAEGYSVSREKKESFPLTVTSAQKNPTAFYLCASNPPGTGDTEAFFGQGTRLTVV.

This chain links TRBV11-2 with TRBJ1-5; D uncertain. This CDR3 has 13 residues. Per the germline V gene, CDR1 is SGHAT and CDR2 is FQNNGV. Trimming stripped 2 bases from V and 7 bases from J, with 9 bases between. The CDR3 protein is CASSLSSGQPQHF. CDR3 in DNA: TGTGCCAGCAGCTTATCGTCCGGGCAGCCCCAGCATTTT.

The chain carries TRBV11-2 and TRBJ2-1; a possible D gene is TRBD2 (6 bases). The ends were cut back, 4 bases at V and 2 bases at J, with 12 bases in the middle. This CDR3 spans 15 amino acids. Germline CDR1 and CDR2: SGHAT and FQNNGV. CDR3 residues: CASSSLRGTYNEQFF. CDR3 DNA sequence: TGTGCCAGCAGCTCCCTCCGGGGGACCTACAATGAGCAGTTCTTC.

The chain carries TRBV28 and TRBJ1-1; no clear D. This CDR3 has 10 amino acids. Germline loops: CDR1 MDHEN, CDR2 SYDVKM. Trimming took 6 bases from V and 4 from J, leaving 3 bases between them. This CDR3 is CASRSTEAFF. The DNA for the CDR3 is TGTGCCAGCAGGAGCACTGAAGCTTTCTTT.

Remarks on this clone: Distinct nucleotide sequences in the sample also encode this CDR3. The chain has TRBV9 and TRBJ1-1; D is ambiguous. CDR1 and CDR2 (germline): SGDLS, YYNGEE. Trimming left V 0 bases short and J 2 bases short, with 5 bases between. The CDR3 length is 13 residues. The CDR3 nucleotides are TGTGCCAGCAGCGTAGCTCACAACACTGAAGCTTTCTTT. The encoded protein is CASSVAHNTEAFF.

CDR3 sequence: CASSLVMMGAETQYF. CDR3 bases: TGTGCCAGCAGCTTAGTTATGATGGGGGCAGAGACCCAGTACTTC. The chain couples TRBV7-2 to TRBJ2-5; weak D call: TRBD1 (6 bases). V was trimmed by 1 base and J by 4 bases, leaving 13 bases between them. Germline CDR1 SGHTA, CDR2 FQGNSA. This CDR3 contains 15 residues.

CDR3 bases: TGTGCCAGCAGTCACCGACGGGGTAGGGACGGGGAGCTGTTTTTT. This codes for CASSHRRGRDGELFF. The V call is TRBV6-5, the J call TRBJ2-2, with D possibly being TRBD2 (5 bases). V lost 5 bases to trimming and J lost 7 bases, with 17 bases between them. The CDR3 runs 15 residues. Germline V lookup: CDR1 MNHEY, CDR2 SVGAGI.

The CDR3 here is CAISEPTNRVGSRADTQYF. CDR3 sequence (DNA): TGTGCCATCAGTGAGCCTACCAATAGGGTCGGGAGTCGGGCAGATACGCAGTATTTT. The chain joins TRBV10-3 to TRBJ2-3, with a tentative D call TRBD2 (6 bases). The CDR3 extends over 19 amino acids. The germline V gene has CDR1 ENHRY and CDR2 SYGVKD. The ends were cut back, 2 bases at V and 4 bases at J, with 25 bases in the middle.

The chain combines TRBV19 with TRBJ1-1; possibly TRBD1 for D (6 bases). The ends were cut back, 2 bases at V and 5 bases at J, with 12 bases in the middle. Germline lookup yields CDR1 LNHDA and CDR2 SQIVND (reference sequence). The CDR3 covers 14 residues. In DNA, the CDR3 is TGTGCCAGTAGTATAAGGGGGGGAGTTACTGAAGCTTTCTTT. Its translation: CASSIRGGVTEAFF.